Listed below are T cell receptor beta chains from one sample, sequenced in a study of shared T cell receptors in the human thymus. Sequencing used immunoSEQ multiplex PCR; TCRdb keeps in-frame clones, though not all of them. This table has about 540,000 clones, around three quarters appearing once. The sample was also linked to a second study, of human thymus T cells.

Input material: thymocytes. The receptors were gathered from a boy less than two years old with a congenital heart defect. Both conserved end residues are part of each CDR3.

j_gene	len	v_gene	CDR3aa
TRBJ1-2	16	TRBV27	CASSLGTGKLPYGYTF
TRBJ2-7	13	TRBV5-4	CASTTKQGAEQYF
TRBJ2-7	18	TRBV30	CAWSGTGFYGGVAYEQYF
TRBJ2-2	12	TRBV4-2	CASSPQGGELFF
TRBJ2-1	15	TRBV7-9	CASSLDGPGGNEQFF
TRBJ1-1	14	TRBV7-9	CASSPSGKRGEAFF
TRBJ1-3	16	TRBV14	CASSQPTGISGNTIYF
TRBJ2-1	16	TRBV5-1	CASSFPSREARNEQFF
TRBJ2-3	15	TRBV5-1	CASSLGDSPTDTQYF
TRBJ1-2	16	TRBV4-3	CASSQGGPFQNYGYTF
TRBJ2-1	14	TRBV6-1	CASTPPRAYNEQFF
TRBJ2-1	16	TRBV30	CAWSRRPSGPPNEQFF
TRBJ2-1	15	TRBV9	CASSAIGGGYNEQFF
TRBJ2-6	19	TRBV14	CASSQSHGGRISGANVLTF